Listed here are 22 T cell receptor beta chains from one sample, sequenced in a study of T-cell reconstitution after alpha-beta-depleted transplantation in children. Unique molecular identifiers were incorporated into the prepared TCRbeta library. TCRdb called the PCR reads again in MiXCR, with one record for every CDR3 protein. This table has 670,000 or so distinct CDR3 sequences, around 13% appearing once. Specimen: PBMCs, collected before TCRalphabeta/CD19-depleted stem cell transplant. These receptor sequences come from a girl aged 2 to 10 with congenital amegakaryocytic thrombocytopenia, due to receive a stem cell transplant.

This clonotype has at least ten counts. The genes are TRBV5-5 and TRBJ1-1, with D possibly being TRBD1 (6 bases). In germline, CDR1 is SGHKS, CDR2 YYEKEE (reference sequence). This CDR3 has 15 residues. The V end was cut by 0 bases, the J end by 1 base, with 10 bases between. CDR3 nucleotide sequence: TGTGCCAGCAGCTTGGCCCCACAGGGGAACACTGAAGCTTTCTTT. Protein product: CASSLAPQGNTEAFF.

The chain couples TRBV27 to TRBJ2-1, with 7 bases lining up with TRBD2. This CDR3 is 15 amino acids long. Germline V gene data show CDR1 as MNHEY and CDR2 as SMNVEV (reference sequence). The J segment lost 8 bases and the V segment lost 11 bases, leaving 18 bases of the junction unmatched. The CDR3, as DNA: TGTGCCTCAGGACTCCTAGCGGAAGCGGGTCATGAGCAGTTCTTC. This translates into CASGLLAEAGHEQFF.

In this sample, this clonotype turned up many times. The junction and the germline gene differ at one end; a read error may be behind it. The rearrangement uses TRBV5-1 and TRBJ2-1, with 10 bases aligning to TRBD2. This CDR3 contains 15 residues. The germline gives CDR1 SGHRS, CDR2 YFSETQ. In DNA, the CDR3 is TGTGCCAGCAGCTTAGGACTAGCGGACTACAATGAGCAGTTCTTC. Its translation: CASSLGLADYNEQFF. Looking up the rest from reference TRBV5-1 and TRBJ2-1 gives the full variable domain: KAGVTQTPRYLIKTRGQQVTLSCSPISGHRSVSWYQQTPGQGLQFLFEYFSETQRNKGNFPGRFSGRQFSNSRSEMNVSTLELGDSALYLCASSLGLADYNEQFFGPGTRLTVL.

This clonotype occurred many times. CDR3 protein: CASSLGRWETQYF. DNA for the CDR3: TGTGCCAGCAGTTTAGGCAGATGGGAGACCCAGTACTTC. V gene TRBV12-3 or TRBV12-4 combines with J gene TRBJ2-5; D call uncertain. The CDR3 sequence is 13 residues long. The V end was cut by 1 base, the J end by 5 bases, with 8 bases between.

V gene TRBV7-8 combines with J gene TRBJ2-7, with 10 nucleotides matching TRBD2. CDR1 is SGHVS and CDR2 is FQNEAQ in the germline V gene. V lost 2 bases to trimming and J lost 2 bases; unmatched junction nucleotides: 3. There are 15 residues in the CDR3. CDR3 region: CASSLLGTSAYEQYF. CDR3 DNA: TGTGCCAGCAGCTTATTGGGGACTAGCGCCTACGAGCAGTACTTC.

This clonotype was seen more than once but under ten times. V gene TRBV3-1 combines with J gene TRBJ1-4; D gene ambiguous. CDR3 size: 13 residues. In germline, CDR1 is LGHDT, CDR2 YNNKEL (reference sequence). Trimming stripped 0 bases from V and 8 bases from J, with 7 bases between. The CDR3 here is CASSQDWREKLFF. Here the CDR3 DNA reads TGTGCCAGCAGCCAAGATTGGCGAGAAAAACTGTTTTTT. The entire variable domain, with the rest obtained from reference TRBV3-1 and TRBJ1-4, is as follows: DTAVSQTPKYLVTQMGNDKSIKCEQNLGHDTMYWYKQDSKKFLKIMFSYNNKELIINETVPNRFSPKSPDKAHLNLHINSLELGDSAVYFCASSQDWREKLFFGSGTQLSVL.

This clonotype was detected a few times. The genes are TRBV5-1 and TRBJ2-1; 7 nucleotides match TRBD2. The CDR3 loop spans 15 amino acids. The trim removed 0 bases at V and 8 bases at J, leaving 8 bases unmatched. Germline values: CDR1 SGHRS, CDR2 YFSETQ. This CDR3 is CASSLATQRGDEQFF. The CDR3 coding sequence is TGCGCCAGCAGCTTGGCCACCCAACGGGGGGATGAGCAGTTCTTC.

This chain uses TRBV5-1 with TRBJ2-5; D remains unclear. The CDR3 is 14 residues long. Germline lookup yields CDR1 SGHRS and CDR2 YFSETQ. V lost 4 bases to trimming and J lost 4 bases, with 14 bases between them. This CDR3 is CASSRQVGLETQYF. In nucleotides, the CDR3 is TGCGCCAGCAGCCGGCAAGTAGGGTTAGAGACCCAGTACTTC.

This clonotype was counted ten times or more. The V call is TRBV4-1, the J call TRBJ1-1, with TRBD1 identical over 9 bases. This CDR3 has 16 residues. V shed 0 bases and J 7 bases; nucleotides not matched to a gene: 9. The germline V gene has CDR1 MGHRA and CDR2 YSYEKL. CDR3 in DNA: TGCGCCAGCAGCCAAGAAAGACGACAGGGGGGATTTGAAGCTTTCTTT. Translating it yields CASSQERRQGGFEAFF.

This clonotype was counted a few times. V gene TRBV6-1 combines with J gene TRBJ2-1, with a tentative D call TRBD2 (5 bases). V was pared by 6 bases and J by 1 base, with 10 bases between. The CDR3 loop spans 14 amino acids. Germline V gives CDR1 MNHNS, CDR2 SASEGT. Written as DNA, the CDR3 is TGTGCCAGCAGCCGGACTTCATCCTACAATGAGCAGTTCTTC. Translated, it gives CASSRTSSYNEQFF.

This clonotype was detected a few times. The chain uses TRBV20-1 and TRBJ2-5; D ambiguous. The germline V gene has CDR1 DFQATT and CDR2 SNEGSKA (reference sequence). The CDR3 is made up of 15 amino acids. The V end was cut by 3 bases, the J end by 2 bases, with 16 bases between. CDR3: CSARPPVQAQETQYF. CDR3 nucleotides: TGCAGTGCTAGGCCCCCGGTCCAAGCACAAGAGACCCAGTACTTC.

The chain uses TRBV5-5 and TRBJ1-4; the D gene is possibly TRBD1 (5 bases). This CDR3 spans 15 amino acids. Trimming removed 2 bases from V and 4 bases from J, with 12 bases in between. CDR1 SGHKS and CDR2 YYEKEE come from the germline V gene (reference sequence). CDR3 in amino acids: CASSFDSPFNEKLFF. CDR3 DNA: TGTGCCAGCAGCTTCGACAGTCCCTTTAATGAAAAACTGTTTTTT.

The rearrangement uses TRBV7-9 and TRBJ2-7; D gene ambiguous. This CDR3 spans 13 amino acids. Germline V lookup: CDR1 SEHNR, CDR2 FQNEAQ (reference sequence). The V gene lost 3 bases and the J gene lost 2 bases, with 8 bases spanning the gap. The CDR3 spells CASSLFPTYEQYF. In DNA form, the CDR3 reads TGTGCCAGCAGCTTGTTCCCGACCTACGAGCAGTACTTC. The whole variable domain, filled in from reference TRBV7-9 and TRBJ2-7, reads DTGVSQNPRHKITKRGQNVTFRCDPISEHNRLYWYRQTLGQGPEFLTYFQNEAQLEKSRLLSDRFSAERPKGSFSTLEIQRTEQGDSAMYLCASSLFPTYEQYFGPGTRLTVT.

The CDR3 DNA follows: TGTGCCAGCAGTCTAGGGGGGCATCAGCCCCAGCATTTT. Its protein is CASSLGGHQPQHF. The chain joins TRBV12-3 or TRBV12-4 to TRBJ1-5; D perhaps matches TRBD1 (6 bases). The CDR3 runs 13 residues. V dropped 5 bases and J dropped 5 bases, with 10 bases sitting between them.

This clonotype came up a few times. The chain links TRBV7-9 to TRBJ1-5; D is undetermined. V was trimmed by 0 bases and J by 6 bases, leaving 15 bases between them. The CDR3 length is 16 residues. Germline V gene sequence: CDR1 SEHNR, CDR2 FQNEAQ (reference sequence). The chain's CDR3 is CASSLATAGGRQPQHF. CDR3 bases: TGTGCCAGCAGCTTAGCGACGGCAGGAGGACGTCAGCCCCAGCATTTT.

This clonotype was counted ten times or more. This sequence joins TRBV20-1 and TRBJ2-5, with TRBD2 matching over 8 bases. Losses at the gene ends were 0 bases for V and 6 bases for J; bases not matched to a gene: 6. Germline CDR1 reads DFQATT; CDR2 reads SNEGSKA (reference sequence). The CDR3 runs 14 residues. In DNA, the CDR3 is TGCAGTGCTAGAGATGGACTAGCCGGGAAGACCCAGTACTTC. It yields the protein CSARDGLAGKTQYF.

This clonotype was recorded many times. The chain is built from TRBV29-1 and TRBJ2-1, with TRBD1 as a possible D gene (5 bases). Per the germline V gene, CDR1 is SQVTM and CDR2 is ANQGSEA. The CDR3 sequence is 12 residues long. V was trimmed by 3 bases and J by 9 bases, leaving 12 bases between them. Here the CDR3 DNA reads TGCAGCGTTGAGTGGGGCAGGTCTGAGCAGTTCTTC. It codes for CSVEWGRSEQFF.

Remarks on this clonotype: This may be a read error: a much more frequent sequence differs by one nucleotide. CDR3 in DNA: TGTGCCAGCTCTGGTTATGGAAACACCATATATTTT. Amino acid sequence: CASSGYGNTIYF. This chain joins TRBV7-9 and TRBJ1-3; no clear D. CDR3 length equals 12 residues. Germline V gene sequence: CDR1 SEHNR, CDR2 FQNEAQ (reference sequence). The germline V and J ends were trimmed by 8 bases and 3 bases, with 8 bases remaining between them.

This clonotype appeared many times. The chain links TRBV7-9 to TRBJ2-5; 7 nucleotides match TRBD1. Trimming cost V 6 bases and J 3 bases; bases outside gene matches: 7. The V gene's germline CDR1 is SEHNR and CDR2 FQNEAQ (reference sequence). This CDR3 comprises 14 residues. The CDR3: CASRQDRLEETQYF. Written as DNA, the CDR3 is TGTGCCAGCAGGCAGGACAGGTTGGAAGAGACCCAGTACTTC.

The DNA of the CDR3 is TGTGCCAGTAGTATAGTTATAGGGCCTTTAACCTACAATGAGCAGTTCTTC. Residues: CASSIVIGPLTYNEQFF. The chain links TRBV19 to TRBJ2-1; unclear D gene. CDR1 and CDR2 from the germline V gene are LNHDA and SQIVND (reference sequence). Between the trimmed V and J ends, which lost 1 base and 2 bases, there was a span of 15 bases. This CDR3 has 17 amino acids.

The V call is TRBV6-5, the J call TRBJ2-1, with TRBD2 matching 7 bases. In germline, CDR1 is MNHEY, CDR2 SVGAGI. V lost 0 bases, J lost 6 bases, and 2 bases stayed unmatched. This CDR3 has 14 amino acids. CDR3 bases: TGTGCCAGCAGTTACTCCTGGACTAGCAATGAGCAGTTCTTC. Translated, it gives CASSYSWTSNEQFF.

A word on this clonotype: A junction boundary mismatches the germline segment, possibly from a read error. This sequence joins TRBV3-1 and TRBJ2-2, with 7 bases lining up with TRBD1. The germline gives CDR1 LGHDT, CDR2 YNNKEL (reference sequence). The CDR3 has 17 residues. CDR3 residues: CASTQEARTGNTGELFF. Here the CDR3 DNA reads TGTGCCAGCACCCAAGAAGCCCGGACAGGGAACACCGGGGAGCTGTTTTTT.